The 25 T cell receptor beta chains below were found in one sample sequenced in a study of blood T cell repertoires in COVID-19. The data were produced by immunoSEQ multiplex PCR, yet TCRdb's version contains in-frame clones alone and is incomplete. Of some 180,000 clones in the sample, nearly 90% were seen once. The sequenced sample was peripheral blood. All receptors come from a man aged 50-60 years with acute or convalescent COVID-19.

J is TRBJ1-5 and V is TRBV2; D unclear. CDR3 length: 14 amino acids. The germline V gene encodes CDR1 SNHLY and CDR2 FYNNEI. V dropped 3 bases and J dropped 1 base, with 7 bases sitting between them. CDR3 sequence (DNA): TGTGCCAGCAGTGAGAGGTGGAGCAATCAGCCCCAGCATTTT. Translating gives CASSERWSNQPQHF. Supplemented by reference TRBV2 and TRBJ1-5, the full variable domain reads EPEVTQTPSHQVTQMGQEVILRCVPISNHLYFYWYRQILGQKVEFLVSFYNNEISEKSEIFDDQFSVERPDGSNFTLKIRSTKLEDSAMYFCASSERWSNQPQHFGDGTRLSIL.

The chain recombines TRBV27 with TRBJ1-6; weak D call: TRBD1 (5 bases). The CDR3 extends over 15 amino acids. Germline V gene lookup returns CDR1 MNHEY and CDR2 SMNVEV (reference sequence). Trimming pared 4 bases from V and 10 bases from J, leaving 17 bases between. Written as DNA, the CDR3 is TGTGCCAGCAGTTCCGGGGGGACTGGAGGGTCACCCCTCCACTTT. Amino acid sequence: CASSSGGTGGSPLHF.

The chain uses TRBV27 and TRBJ1-6; maybe TRBD1 (5 bases). Germline V CDR1 and CDR2: MNHEY, SMNVEV (reference sequence). The length of the CDR3 is 12 residues. The V end lost 8 bases, the J end lost 8 bases, and 10 bases lay between the germline ends. CDR3 DNA sequence: TGTGCCAGCGGACACGAGGATTCACCCCTCCACTTT. Its translation is CASGHEDSPLHF.

This chain uses TRBV27 with TRBJ1-4; 11 positions agree with TRBD1. The J segment lost 9 bases and the V segment lost 4 bases, leaving 7 bases of the junction unmatched. CDR1 is MNHEY, CDR2 SMNVEV, per germline (reference sequence). CDR3 length: 15 residues. CDR3 amino acids: CASSSAGTGGQKLFF. The DNA of the CDR3 is TGTGCCAGCAGTTCCGCCGGGACAGGGGGGCAAAAACTGTTTTTT.

The chain is built from TRBV3-1 (or the pseudogene TRBV3-2) and TRBJ2-5; 10 bases line up with TRBD2. The V gene end was trimmed by 4 bases and the J gene end by 9 bases; junction bases not matched to a gene: 14. The CDR3 loop spans 16 amino acids. Germline V gene sequence: CDR1 LGHDT, CDR2 YNNKEL (reference sequence). CDR3 in amino acids: CASSPGTSADHGAQYF. The CDR3 DNA follows: TGTGCCAGCAGCCCTGGGACTAGCGCCGACCATGGGGCCCAGTACTTC.

This rearrangement joins TRBV30 to TRBJ2-3; 10 bases agree with TRBD2. V gave up 8 bases and J gave up 2 bases; unmatched junction bases: 4. This CDR3 spans 13 amino acids. Germline CDR1 is GTSNPN and CDR2 is SVGIG (reference sequence). Here the CDR3 DNA reads TGTGCCCGGCTAGCGGGGGACACAGATACGCAGTATTTT. The encoded protein is CARLAGDTDTQYF.

The rearrangement links TRBV3-1 (or the pseudogene TRBV3-2) to TRBJ2-1, with 14 bases matching TRBD2. The germline gives CDR1 LGHDT, CDR2 YNNKEL (reference sequence). The V and J ends lost 4 bases and 8 bases, in that order; junction bases with no gene match: 10. CDR3 length: 17 amino acids. The CDR3 loop reads CASSRKLGLAGEDEQFF. DNA for the CDR3: TGTGCCAGCAGCCGAAAACTGGGACTAGCGGGAGAGGATGAGCAGTTCTTC.

The genes are TRBV28 and TRBJ1-6; D may be TRBD1 (5 bases). CDR3 length: 19 residues. The germline V and J ends were trimmed by 2 bases and 0 bases, with 17 bases remaining between them. Germline V gene sequence: CDR1 MDHEN, CDR2 SYDVKM. CDR3 sequence reads: CASSLVRGGTSSYNSPLHF. The DNA of the CDR3 is TGTGCCAGCAGTTTAGTAAGAGGCGGGACGAGCTCCTATAATTCACCCCTCCACTTT.

CDR3 bases: TGTGCCAGCAGCGTGGGGACTGTGAATTCACCCCTCCACTTT. This sequence encodes CASSVGTVNSPLHF. The genes are TRBV9 and TRBJ1-6; maybe TRBD1 (5 bases). The germline CDR1 and CDR2 sequences are SGDLS and YYNGEE. With 2 bases removed from V and 7 bases from J, the gap between germline ends came to 10 bases. This CDR3 contains 14 residues. Supplemented by reference TRBV9 and TRBJ1-6, the full variable domain reads DSGVTQTPKHLITATGQRVTLRCSPRSGDLSVYWYQQSLDQGLQFLIQYYNGEERAKGNILERFSAQQFPDLHSELNLSSLELGDSALYFCASSVGTVNSPLHFGNGTRLTVT.

The chain uses TRBV29-1 and TRBJ2-3; D is perhaps TRBD2 (6 bases). The germline CDR1 and CDR2 sequences are SQVTM and ANQGSEA. The V gene lost 3 bases and the J gene lost 0 bases, with 10 bases spanning the gap. The CDR3 covers 14 residues. The CDR3 reads CSVERGTSTDTQYF. As DNA, the CDR3 is TGCAGCGTTGAGAGAGGGACTAGCACAGATACGCAGTATTTT.

The chain combines TRBV7-9 with TRBJ2-7; D gene uncertain. This CDR3 spans 14 amino acids. Germline V CDR1 and CDR2: SEHNR, FQNEAQ (reference sequence). The ends were cut back, 2 bases at V and 3 bases at J, with 11 bases in the middle. Written as DNA, the CDR3 is TGTGCCAGCAGCTTACAAGGCAGAGGCTACGAGCAGTACTTC. Its translation is CASSLQGRGYEQYF.

The chain employs TRBV7-2 and TRBJ2-3, with 10 bases identical to TRBD2. Germline trimming cut 0 bases from V and 6 bases from J; bases unmatched to any gene: 9. Germline assignment: CDR1 SGHTA and CDR2 FQGNSA. The CDR3 consists of 17 residues. The chain's CDR3 is CASSLASGGYLSDTQYF. The CDR3 region has the DNA TGTGCCAGCAGCTTAGCTAGCGGGGGGTACCTCAGTGATACGCAGTATTTT. The complete variable domain, with remaining parts taken from reference TRBV7-2 and TRBJ2-3, reads GAGVSQSPSNKVTEKGKDVELRCDPISGHTALYWYRQSLGQGLEFLIYFQGNSAPDKSGLPSDRFSAERTGGSVSTLTIQRTQQEDSAVYLCASSLASGGYLSDTQYFGPGTRLTVL.

The V and J genes are TRBV28 and TRBJ1-2; 10 bases are a match to TRBD1. Unmatched junction bases numbered 6, after V lost 6 bases and J lost 2 bases. The CDR3 is made up of 15 amino acids. CDR1 is MDHEN and CDR2 is SYDVKM in the germline V gene. CDR3 in DNA: TGTGCCAGCAGAAAAGGGACAGGGGCCAACTATGGCTACACCTTC. Translated, it gives CASRKGTGANYGYTF.

This clone is a singleton in its sample. The rearrangement links TRBV29-1 to TRBJ2-7; 9 nucleotides agree with TRBD2. Germline V gives CDR1 SQVTM, CDR2 ANQGSEA. Trimming at V came to 2 bases and at J to 3 bases, leaving 5 bases not matched to a gene. This CDR3 region has 14 residues. The CDR3 nucleotides read TGCAGCGTTGAATTGCGGGAGGGGAACTACGAGCAGTACTTC. This sequence encodes CSVELREGNYEQYF.

The chain recombines TRBV19 with TRBJ2-7; 9 positions agree with TRBD2. J lost 1 base, V lost 6 bases, and 7 bases had no gene match. CDR3 length equals 15 residues. In germline, CDR1 is LNHDA, CDR2 SQIVND (reference sequence). In DNA, the CDR3 is TGTGCCAGTAGCCGGGGGCTAGCGGGATCCTACGAGCAGTACTTC. Translation gives CASSRGLAGSYEQYF.

J is TRBJ1-5 and V is TRBV27; TRBD1 matches at 7 bases. V was clipped by 5 bases and J by 4 bases; unmatched bases: 2. Germline V gives CDR1 MNHEY, CDR2 SMNVEV (reference sequence). This CDR3 is built from 13 residues. In nucleotides, the CDR3 is TGTGCCAGCAGTGGGACAGAGAATCAGCCCCAGCATTTT. The encoded protein is CASSGTENQPQHF.

This clone came up a few times. The chain employs TRBV7-9 and TRBJ2-5; the match to TRBD2 covers 7 bases. V trimming: 5 bases; J trimming: 0 bases; junction bases outside the gene matches: 12. CDR1 SEHNR and CDR2 FQNEAQ come from the germline V gene (reference sequence). The CDR3 is 17 amino acids. This CDR3 reads CASSPKAASGNQETQYF. As DNA, the CDR3 is TGTGCCAGCAGCCCTAAGGCGGCTAGCGGAAACCAAGAGACCCAGTACTTC.

The J gene is TRBJ2-1, the V gene TRBV9; D gene unclear. The V and J ends lost 4 bases and 4 bases respectively, with 12 bases between them. This CDR3 is built from 14 residues. The germline gives CDR1 SGDLS, CDR2 YYNGEE. CDR3 amino acids: CASSPSTGYNEQFF. The CDR3 DNA sequence: TGTGCCAGCAGCCCCTCCACCGGTTACAATGAGCAGTTCTTC.

The genes are TRBV7-2 and TRBJ2-7; 9 bases map to TRBD1. J gave up 7 bases and V 4 bases, and 5 bases lay outside the gene matches. The CDR3 extends over 13 amino acids. CDR1 is SGHTA, CDR2 FQGNSA, per germline. CDR3 bases: TGTGCCAGCAGCTCAGGACAGGGGCGAGAGCAGTACGTC. Amino acid sequence: CASSSGQGREQYV.

The chain couples TRBV14 to TRBJ2-5; 8 bases are a match to TRBD2. Looked up from germline, CDR1 is SGHDN and CDR2 is FVKESK. The V gene end was trimmed by 4 bases and the J gene end by 4 bases; junction bases not matched to a gene: 8. CDR3 length: 15 amino acids. CDR3 sequence: CASSPLGLEGETQYF. In DNA form, the CDR3 reads TGTGCCAGCAGCCCTCTGGGACTAGAAGGAGAGACCCAGTACTTC.

The J gene is TRBJ2-5, the V gene TRBV2; D is perhaps TRBD2 (7 bases). Germline lookup yields CDR1 SNHLY and CDR2 FYNNEI. Trimming removed 3 bases from V and 2 bases from J, with 13 bases in between. This CDR3 is built from 15 residues. Here the CDR3 DNA reads TGTGCCAGCAGTGATACAGGGAGGGTTCAAGAGACCCAGTACTTC. Its protein is CASSDTGRVQETQYF.

The V and J genes are TRBV27 and TRBJ2-5; 13 bases are shared with TRBD2. Germline assignment: CDR1 MNHEY and CDR2 SMNVEV (reference sequence). The V gene end was trimmed by 1 base and the J gene end by 5 bases; junction bases not matched to a gene: 7. The CDR3 loop spans 17 amino acids. The CDR3 loop is CASSLWTSGRGSETQYF. CDR3 bases: TGTGCCAGCAGTTTATGGACTAGCGGGAGAGGGTCGGAGACCCAGTACTTC.

This rearrangement joins TRBV19 to TRBJ2-2, with a tentative D call TRBD2 (5 bases). The CDR3 runs to 15 residues. The V end was cut by 7 bases, the J end by 6 bases, with 18 bases between. From germline, CDR1 is LNHDA and CDR2 SQIVND (reference sequence). The CDR3 sequence is CASTLVEKRSGELFF. CDR3 bases: TGTGCCAGTACCCTAGTAGAGAAGCGGTCCGGGGAGCTGTTTTTT.

The chain carries TRBV2 and TRBJ1-2; possible D gene TRBD1, 5 bases. Trimming cost V 5 bases and J 1 base, with 11 bases left between them. Germline CDR1 and CDR2: SNHLY and FYNNEI. This CDR3 is built from 14 residues. DNA of the CDR3: TGTGCCAGCAGTACGGACAACGATAACTATGGCTACACCTTC. Its protein is CASSTDNDNYGYTF.

V and J are TRBV7-6 and TRBJ2-2; 9 bases map to TRBD1. CDR1 and CDR2 from the germline V gene are SGHVS and FNYEAQ. J was trimmed by 6 bases and V by 2 bases; bases with no gene match: 7. This CDR3 is built from 16 residues. Written as DNA, the CDR3 is TGTGCCAGCAGCTTAATCTACAGGGGGCGCTCCGGGGAGCTGTTTTTT. Protein sequence: CASSLIYRGRSGELFF.